This T cell receptor beta chain was retrieved from a study of shared clonotypes between healthy human individuals. The CDR3 is made up of 16 amino acids. V gave up 7 bases and J gave up 0 bases, with 19 bases separating them. Germline CDR1 MNHEY, CDR2 SMNVEV (reference sequence). CD45RA-negative memory and CD45RA+ naive subsets were split from the CD4+ cells. Assay execution took place at the deep level. TCRdb's table, derived via immunoSEQ multiplex PCR, lists solely in-frame clones and lacks some. The sample has fewer than 3 million clones; less than 95% are singletons. Findings of the study overall: Sampling included only blood; tissue repertoires likely differ.

As concerns this clone: Its antigen is as yet unknown.

The receptor was isolated from a man aged 18 to 35 in good health. Some clones in this sample may be carry-over from other donors' samples. The material sequenced was naive CD4+ T cells from PBMCs. The subset: CD45RA+ positively selected. The V gene is TRBV27, the J gene TRBJ2-7; a weak D match, TRBD2 (6 bases). In nucleotides, the CDR3 is TGTGCCAGCACCTACTCTAGGCACGGGAGCTCCTACGAGCAGTACTTC. Translating it yields CASTYSRHGSSYEQYF.